This T cell receptor beta chain was profiled in a study of control samples from healthy donors and cancer patients. Sequenced by immunoSEQ multiplex PCR; TCRdb stores in-frame clones only, minus some. The sample has about 130,000 clones; just over 90% are singletons. Between the trimmed V and J ends, which lost 5 bases and 3 bases, there was a span of 18 bases. The CDR3 totals 15 residues. Germline CDR1 and CDR2: SGHNT and YYREEE (reference sequence). This clonotype was sampled from a man aged 50-59 years with head and neck cancer. The J gene is TRBJ2-7, the V gene TRBV5-4; TRBD2 might be the D (6 bases). The sample comprised PBMCs. In DNA, the CDR3 is TGTGCCAGCAGTCGCGGTGGGGCGCGGGGCTACGAGCAGTACTTC. This encodes CASSRGGARGYEQYF.